This T cell receptor (beta chain) was documented in a study of CD8 T cells in ankylosing spondylitis. TCRdb fed the 5' RACE reads into MiXCR, producing one record per CDR3 protein. The sample holds about 240,000 distinct CDR3 sequences, around 9.2% seen once. This clonotype has at least ten counts. The V gene's germline CDR1 is SGHVS and CDR2 FQNEAQ. The germline V and J ends were trimmed by 1 base and 1 base, with 5 bases remaining between them. This CDR3 contains 15 residues. The chain recombines TRBV7-8 with TRBJ2-6, with no clear D. The specimen was blood, either unsorted or a sorted T cell fraction (not recorded which). The TCR sequence derives from a male donor with ankylosing spondylitis or in good health (not recorded which). CDR3 DNA: TGTGCCAGCAGCTTAGAGGGTTCTGGGGCCAACGTCCTGACTTTC. It specifies CASSLEGSGANVLTF.